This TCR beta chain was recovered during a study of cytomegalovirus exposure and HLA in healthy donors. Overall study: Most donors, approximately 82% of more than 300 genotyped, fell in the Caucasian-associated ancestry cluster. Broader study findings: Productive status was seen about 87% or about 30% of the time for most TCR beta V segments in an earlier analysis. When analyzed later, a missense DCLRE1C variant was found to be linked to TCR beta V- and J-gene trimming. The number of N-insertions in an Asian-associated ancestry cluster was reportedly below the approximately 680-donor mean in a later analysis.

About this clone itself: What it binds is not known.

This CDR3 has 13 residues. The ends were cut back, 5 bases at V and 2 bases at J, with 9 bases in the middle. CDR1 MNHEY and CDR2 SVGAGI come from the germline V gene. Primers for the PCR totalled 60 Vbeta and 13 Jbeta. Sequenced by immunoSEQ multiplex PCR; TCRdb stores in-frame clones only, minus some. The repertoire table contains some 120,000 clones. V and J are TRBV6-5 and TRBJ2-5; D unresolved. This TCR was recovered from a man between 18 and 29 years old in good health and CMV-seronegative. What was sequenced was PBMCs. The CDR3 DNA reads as TGTGCCAGCAGTACGCACTTACAAGAGACCCAGTACTTC. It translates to CASSTHLQETQYF.